This T cell receptor beta chain was captured by sequencing in a study of blood T cells in healthy people across ages. Study-level findings and limits: In long-lived donors, naive CD4+ cell counts and diversity exceeded those of aged donors.

Primers used in a second PCR of about 6 to 11 cycles were a sample-barcoded 5' primer and a J-beta primer mix. Each single sample gave us at least 3 million CDR3-containing paired-end reads. TCRdb reprocessed the 5' RACE reads with MiXCR, giving one entry per CDR3 protein. The sample yields more than 800,000 distinct CDR3 sequences, 29% seen once. V lost 6 bases to trimming and J lost 5 bases; unmatched junction nucleotides: 13. The CDR3 is made up of 16 amino acids. Germline-derived CDR1 and CDR2 are MNHEY and SVGAGI. No fewer than 6 micrograms of total RNA were isolated from every sample. With regard to this clonotype: The antigen is undetermined.

Sample: blood. V usage is TRBV6-5 and J usage is TRBJ2-3; 8 nucleotides line up with TRBD2. The receptor's source is a woman older than 75 in good health. The CDR3, as DNA: TGTGCCAGCAGGCCGCGCGGGCGGGGGGATGTAGATACGCAGTATTTT. Encoded protein: CASRPRGRGDVDTQYF.